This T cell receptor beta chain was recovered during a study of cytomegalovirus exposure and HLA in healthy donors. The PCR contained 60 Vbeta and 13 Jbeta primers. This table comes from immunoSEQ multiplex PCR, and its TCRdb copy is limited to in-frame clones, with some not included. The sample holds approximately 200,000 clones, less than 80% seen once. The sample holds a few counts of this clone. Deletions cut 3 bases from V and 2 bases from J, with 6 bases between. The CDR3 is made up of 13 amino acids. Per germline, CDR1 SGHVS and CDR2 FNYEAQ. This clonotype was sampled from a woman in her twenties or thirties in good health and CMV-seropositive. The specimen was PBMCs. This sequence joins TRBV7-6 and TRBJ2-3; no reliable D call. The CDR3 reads CASSFSITDTQYF. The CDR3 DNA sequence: TGTGCCAGCAGCTTTAGTATCACAGATACGCAGTATTTT.